The 21 T cell receptor beta chains reported below all come from one sample, sequenced in a study of regulatory T cells in long-lasting Graves disease. Time point described: persistent/refractory GD, antithyroid drugs over 5 years with positive TRAb. TCR sequences were obtained from RNA taken from PBMCs. Library construction for TCR beta used iRepertoire HTBI primers and Arm-PCR of CDR3 regions. TCRdb redid the calling of the multiplex PCR reads with MiXCR, one entry per CDR3 protein. The sample holds 600,000 to 800,000 distinct CDR3 sequences, around 30% seen once. The sample was peripheral blood mononuclear cells (PBMCs), taken when the disease was refractory, from a patient treated with antithyroid drugs. Source of these receptors: a female donor with Graves disease.

A note on this clonotype: One end of the junction is discordant with germline, which a read error may explain. This sequence joins TRBV6-2 or TRBV6-3 and TRBJ1-1, with TRBD1 matching over 8 bases. The CDR3 contains 15 residues. Germline V lookup: CDR1 MNHEY, CDR2 SVGEGT. CDR3 sequence: CTSSYGDRFDTEAFF. The CDR3 DNA is TGTACCAGCAGTTACGGGGACAGGTTCGACACTGAAGCTTTCTTT.

This chain connects TRBV5-1 to TRBJ2-7; no clear D gene. Germline V gene data show CDR1 as SGHRS and CDR2 as YFSETQ. V gave up 0 bases and J gave up 5 bases, with 9 bases separating them. The CDR3 is made up of 13 amino acids. This chain's CDR3 is CASSLELRHEQYF. CDR3 nucleotide sequence: TGCGCCAGCAGCTTGGAACTACGGCACGAGCAGTACTTC.

This clonotype was seen many times. The chain couples TRBV6-5 to TRBJ1-1; D unresolved. The germline V gene has CDR1 MNHEY and CDR2 SVGAGI. The length of the CDR3 is 15 residues. V dropped 0 bases and J dropped 0 bases, with 8 bases sitting between them. Here the CDR3 DNA reads TGTGCCAGCAGTTACTCGCCAGCTATGAACACTGAAGCTTTCTTT. The encoded protein is CASSYSPAMNTEAFF.

This clonotype was counted many times. The rearrangement joins TRBV11-2 to TRBJ2-5, with a possible D match to TRBD1 (6 bases). This CDR3 region has 16 residues. CDR1 and CDR2 (germline): SGHAT, FQNNGV. The V end lost 1 base, the J end lost 1 base, and 13 bases lay between the germline ends. The CDR3 loop reads CASSLGQTGLQETQYF. CDR3 bases: TGTGCCAGCAGCTTAGGTCAGACAGGTCTCCAAGAGACCCAGTACTTC.

The sample holds many counts of this clonotype. The V call is TRBV12-3 or TRBV12-4, the J call TRBJ1-4; 10 nucleotides align to TRBD1. V trimming: 6 bases; J trimming: 7 bases; junction bases outside the gene matches: 5. The CDR3 is made up of 14 amino acids. As DNA, the CDR3 is TGTGCCAGCAGCTGGACAGGGGGTGGTGAAAAACTGTTTTTT. Translated: CASSWTGGGEKLFF.

In this sample, this clonotype turned up a few times. The V gene is TRBV12-3 or TRBV12-4, the J gene TRBJ2-1; 9 positions agree with TRBD2. The ends lost 2 bases at V and 7 bases at J; junction bases unmatched: 12. The CDR3 length is 17 residues. The chain's CDR3 is CASSLSLSGRKVNEQFF. The CDR3 bases are TGTGCCAGCAGTTTATCCCTCAGCGGGAGGAAGGTAAATGAGCAGTTCTTC.

The chain has TRBV27 and TRBJ1-6; TRBD1 might be the D (5 bases). Germline V gene sequence: CDR1 MNHEY, CDR2 SMNVEV (reference sequence). V lost 11 bases, J lost 7 bases, and 15 bases lay in between. CDR3 length: 13 residues. The CDR3 spells CAPRGVRNSPLHF. CDR3 bases: TGTGCCCCCCGGGGGGTAAGGAATTCACCCCTCCACTTT.

Notes on this clonotype: A read error may account for a junction end that differs from germline. V and J are TRBV11-2 and TRBJ1-1; TRBD1 is a possible D gene (5 bases). This CDR3 contains 12 residues. Germline values: CDR1 SGHAT, CDR2 FQNNGV. CDR3 protein: CASSLLGTETFF. The CDR3 bases are TGTGCCAGCAGCTTACTAGGGACTGAAACTTTCTTT.

This clonotype showed up just a few times. V and J are TRBV20-1 and TRBJ2-5; D is uncertain. Germline lookup yields CDR1 DFQATT and CDR2 SNEGSKA (reference sequence). This CDR3 is 13 amino acids long. The V and J ends lost 1 base and 1 base respectively, with 7 bases between them. The CDR3 coding sequence is TGCAGTGCTAGAGTGGTACCCCAAGAGACCCAGTACTTC. Translated, it gives CSARVVPQETQYF.

This clonotype was detected a few times. The gene calls are TRBV20-1 and TRBJ2-5, with D perhaps matching TRBD1 or TRBD2 (5 bases each). Trimming cost V 2 bases and J 5 bases, with 15 bases left between them. The CDR3 consists of 14 residues. Germline CDR1 reads DFQATT; CDR2 reads SNEGSKA (reference sequence). As DNA, the CDR3 is TGCAGTGCTAGACCGGGACGCGGTGGGGAGACCCAGTACTTC. Protein: CSARPGRGGETQYF.

This clonotype occurred a few times. The gene calls are TRBV30 and TRBJ1-5; 7 nucleotides line up with TRBD1. Germline assignment: CDR1 GTSNPN and CDR2 SVGIG (reference sequence). Unmatched junction bases numbered 6, after V lost 2 bases and J lost 5 bases. The CDR3 loop spans 14 amino acids. The CDR3 DNA reads as TGTGCCTGGAGTAAGGGACAGCGATATCAGCCCCAGCATTTT. It is translated as CAWSKGQRYQPQHF.

This rearrangement joins TRBV20-1 to TRBJ2-2; 9 positions match TRBD1. The germline CDR1 and CDR2 sequences are DFQATT and SNEGSKA (reference sequence). J was trimmed by 6 bases and V by 0 bases; bases with no gene match: 17. The CDR3 covers 19 residues. In DNA, the CDR3 is TGCAGTGCTAGAGATCGAGAAAACCCGGGACAGGGAGTCGCCGGGGAGCTGTTTTTT. Translation: CSARDRENPGQGVAGELFF.

V and J are TRBV20-1 and TRBJ1-5; 7 bases map to TRBD1. CDR3 length: 15 residues. Losses at the gene ends were 3 bases for V and 2 bases for J; bases not matched to a gene: 7. Germline V gene lookup returns CDR1 DFQATT and CDR2 SNEGSKA (reference sequence). This CDR3 reads CSASGETGGNQPQHF. The CDR3 DNA follows: TGCAGTGCTAGTGGGGAAACAGGGGGCAATCAGCCCCAGCATTTT.

The chain is built from TRBV7-2 and TRBJ2-7, with D tentatively TRBD1 (5 bases). Trimming took off 1 base at V and 5 bases at J, with 18 bases between the two ends. The CDR3 consists of 16 residues. Germline V gene sequence: CDR1 SGHTA, CDR2 FQGNSA. The CDR3 DNA reads as TGTGCCAGCAGCTTAGACCTGGCCAGGGCTTCCCACGAGCAGTACTTC. Translated: CASSLDLARASHEQYF.

This clonotype has more than one count but fewer than ten. The chain carries TRBV9 and TRBJ1-1; the D gene is possibly TRBD1 (6 bases). V lost 4 bases, J lost 0 bases, and 22 bases lay in between. Germline V gene data show CDR1 as SGDLS and CDR2 as YYNGEE. The CDR3 runs to 18 residues. DNA of the CDR3: TGTGCCAGCAGCCCCCGAGGAGGGGGACAACTTATGAACACTGAAGCTTTCTTT. Protein product: CASSPRGGGQLMNTEAFF.

In its sample, this clonotype was seen many times. The gene calls are TRBV6-1 and TRBJ1-2; perhaps TRBD1 as D (5 bases). V dropped 5 bases and J dropped 1 base, with 8 bases sitting between them. CDR3 length equals 13 residues. The V gene's germline CDR1 is MNHNS and CDR2 SASEGT. CDR3 nucleotides: TGTGCCAGCAGTCGAGGGGTTAACTATGGCTACACCTTC. It encodes CASSRGVNYGYTF.

The rearrangement joins TRBV20-1 to TRBJ1-1; D is uncertain. The CDR3 extends over 15 amino acids. The V gene lost 0 bases and the J gene lost 11 bases, with 22 bases spanning the gap. Germline assignment: CDR1 DFQATT and CDR2 SNEGSKA (reference sequence). CDR3 loop: CSARDFADLDIGAFF. As DNA, the CDR3 is TGCAGTGCTAGAGATTTTGCCGACCTGGATATCGGTGCTTTCTTT.

Only a few counts were recorded for this clonotype. This chain uses TRBV11-3 with TRBJ2-5; weak D call: TRBD2 (6 bases). Germline V gene data show CDR1 as SGHNT and CDR2 as YENEEA. CDR3 length: 14 residues. Trimming pared 4 bases from V and 4 bases from J, leaving 13 bases between. The CDR3 loop is CASSSTGSGETQYF. DNA for the CDR3: TGTGCCAGCAGCTCCACCGGTAGCGGAGAGACCCAGTACTTC.

This clonotype was counted a few times. This rearrangement joins TRBV7-6 to TRBJ2-2, with TRBD2 matching over 8 bases. The length of the CDR3 is 18 residues. Per the germline V gene, CDR1 is SGHVS and CDR2 is FNYEAQ. V shed 1 base, J shed 2 bases, and the junction held 9 bases outside the gene matches. The CDR3 DNA sequence: TGTGCCAGCAGCTTAGTGCCGGGACTAGGTTTAAACACCGGGGAGCTGTTTTTT. It is translated as CASSLVPGLGLNTGELFF.

The CDR3 spells CASSPGPMGTEAFF. CDR3 DNA: TGCGCCAGCAGCCCGGGACCTATGGGCACTGAAGCTTTCTTT. This chain connects TRBV5-1 to TRBJ1-1, with D possibly being TRBD1 (5 bases). Trimming shortened V by 4 bases and J by 4 bases, and 14 bases separated the two germline ends. This CDR3 region has 14 residues. The V gene's germline CDR1 is SGHRS and CDR2 YFSETQ.

The rearrangement uses TRBV4-1 and TRBJ2-5; 7 bases are a match to TRBD1. With 2 bases clipped from V and 3 bases from J, the junction kept 6 bases outside the gene matches. Germline CDR1 and CDR2: MGHRA and YSYEKL. This CDR3 is built from 15 residues. CDR3: CASSQPLDREETQYF. The CDR3, as DNA: TGCGCCAGCAGCCAACCACTAGACAGGGAAGAGACCCAGTACTTC.